This T cell receptor (beta chain) was profiled in a study of blood T cell repertoires in COVID-19. Produced via immunoSEQ multiplex PCR; TCRdb's table is partial and in-frame only. Of roughly 250,000 clones detected, about 87% appear once; the ten largest clones hold 2.5% to 3.5%. This TCR was sampled from a woman aged 40 to 50 who had been exposed to COVID-19. What was sequenced was PBMCs or T cells enriched from blood (not recorded which).

In DNA, the CDR3 is TGCGCCAGCAGCTTGTCGGCTAGCGCGGAAGGGTATGAGCAGTTCTTC. This translates into CASSLSASAEGYEQFF. The V call is TRBV5-1, the J call TRBJ2-1; possibly TRBD2 for D (6 bases). The ends were cut back, 1 base at V and 8 bases at J, with 19 bases in the middle. This CDR3 comprises 16 residues. The germline V gene has CDR1 SGHRS and CDR2 YFSETQ.